These T cell receptor beta chains were read from a single sample in a study of blood T cell repertoires in COVID-19. Produced via immunoSEQ multiplex PCR; TCRdb's table is partial and in-frame only. The sample contains tens of thousands of clones, around 78% of which appear only once. Specimen: peripheral blood. Receptors were obtained from a human donor in a cohort sampled during active COVID-19. Each CDR3 is given with its conserved first and last residue. D genes are given only for firm matches. Clone size is given for some rows only: seen once, a few or many times, or a class if the clone is expanded.

d_call j_call v_call clone_size cdr3_aa cdr3_nt
- TRBJ2-7 TRBV2 - CASSKGDIAYEQYF TGTGCCAGCAGTAAGGGGGACATAGCCTACGAGCAGTACTTC
TRBD1 TRBJ2-5 TRBV5-4 - CASSKGTGAGETQYF TGTGCCAGCAGCAAGGGGACAGGGGCCGGGGAGACCCAGTACTTC
TRBD1 TRBJ2-7 TRBV30 - CAWWDRGSYEQYF TGTGCCTGGTGGGACAGGGGGTCCTACGAGCAGTACTTC
TRBD2 TRBJ2-5 TRBV20-1 - CSASLGLAGDETQYF TGCAGTGCTAGTCTCGGTCTAGCGGGAGATGAGACCCAGTACTTC
- TRBJ2-5 TRBV10-1 once CASSSSGQETQYF TGCGCCAGCAGTTCGAGCGGCCAAGAGACCCAGTACTTC
- TRBJ2-3 TRBV5-8 - CASSSGNKRWDGTDTQYF TGTGCCAGCAGCTCGGGGAACAAAAGGTGGGATGGGACAGATACGCAGTATTTT
TRBD2 TRBJ2-5 TRBV28 - CASSRLAEQETQYF TGTGCCAGCAGCAGACTAGCGGAACAAGAGACCCAGTACTTC
TRBD1 TRBJ2-1 TRBV15 - CATSTYRGQGLHNEQFF TGTGCCACCAGTACTTATAGGGGACAGGGGTTACACAATGAGCAGTTCTTC
TRBD1 TRBJ1-2 TRBV11-2 - CASSLDGQGRYTF TGTGCCAGCAGCTTAGATGGACAGGGACGCTACACCTTC
TRBD2 TRBJ2-7 TRBV18 - CASSSTSGSGYEQYF TGTGCCAGCTCATCAACTAGCGGGAGTGGATACGAGCAGTACTTC
- TRBJ2-7 TRBV12-3/TRBV12-4 - CASLGGEPYEQYF TGTGCCAGCCTAGGAGGGGAGCCCTACGAGCAGTACTTC
- TRBJ2-7 TRBV11-2 - CASSLLNSEQYF TGTGCCAGCAGCCTCTTGAATAGCGAGCAGTACTTC
- TRBJ1-2 TRBV12-5 - CASGLQNYGYTF TGTGCTAGTGGTCTACAGAACTATGGCTACACCTTC
TRBD2 TRBJ2-3 TRBV11-3 - CASSSQGTSGRFTQYF TGTGCCAGCAGCTCTCAAGGGACTAGCGGGAGATTTACGCAGTATTTT
- TRBJ2-7 TRBV2 few CASSDGGSAYEQYF TGTGCCAGCAGTGACGGGGGATCCGCCTACGAGCAGTACTTC
- TRBJ1-4 TRBV7-9 - CASSRGLNNEKLFF TGTGCCAGCAGCCGGGGACTTAATAATGAAAAACTGTTTTTT
- TRBJ1-5 TRBV11-3 - CASSPDEGVISQPQHF TGTGCCAGCAGCCCTGATGAAGGGGTTATTAGTCAGCCCCAGCATTTT
TRBD2 TRBJ2-4 TRBV6-2/TRBV6-3 - CASSSLAGRLAKNIQYF TGTGCCAGCAGTTCGCTAGCGGGAAGACTAGCCAAAAACATTCAGTACTTC
- TRBJ2-4 TRBV7-9 - CASSFPRSGEIAKNIQYF TGTGCCAGCAGCTTCCCCCGGTCGGGAGAGATAGCCAAAAACATTCAGTACTTC
TRBD1 TRBJ2-6 TRBV28 - CASRQGATGANVLTF TGTGCCAGCAGACAGGGGGCGACCGGGGCCAACGTCCTGACTTTC
TRBD1 TRBJ1-1 TRBV18 - CASSLYPGTGVMNTEAFF TGTGCCAGCTCACTGTATCCGGGGACAGGGGTAATGAACACTGAAGCTTTCTTT
- TRBJ2-7 TRBV27 - CASWNSGFSYEQYF TGTGCCAGCTGGAATAGCGGATTCTCCTACGAGCAGTACTTC
- TRBJ2-2 TRBV29-1 - CSPLLVANTGELFF TGCAGCCCTCTTTTAGTCGCGAACACCGGGGAGCTGTTTTTT
TRBD1 TRBJ1-2 TRBV11-2 - CASSPPGQENYGYTF TGTGCCAGCAGCCCTCCGGGACAGGAGAACTATGGCTACACCTTC
TRBD2 TRBJ2-7 TRBV5-1 - CASSFLAASGTSEQYF TGCGCCAGCAGCTTCCTCGCGGCTAGCGGGACTTCCGAGCAGTACTTC
- TRBJ2-1 TRBV7-9 - CASVRASYNEQFF TGTGCCAGCGTGCGGGCCTCCTACAATGAGCAGTTCTTC
- TRBJ2-3 TRBV5-1 - CASTLSEGWTDTQYF TGCGCCAGCACCCTTTCAGAGGGTTGGACAGATACGCAGTATTTT
- TRBJ2-7 TRBV7-9 - CASSFEGSYSYEQYF TGTGCCAGCAGCTTCGAGGGTTCTTACTCCTACGAGCAGTACTTC
- TRBJ2-7 TRBV12-5 once CASGLPLAYEQYF TGTGCTAGTGGTTTGCCCCTAGCGTACGAGCAGTACTTC
- TRBJ2-7 TRBV19 - CASSIPGSAIQYF TGTGCCAGTAGTATCCCAGGGTCGGCCATCCAGTACTTC
- TRBJ1-1 TRBV3-1/TRBV3-2 - CASSQGVRSIPTEAFF TGTGCCAGCAGCCAAGGCGTTAGGAGTATTCCCACTGAAGCTTTCTTT
TRBD2 TRBJ2-7 TRBV6-5 - CASSRTSGTTYEQYF TGTGCCAGCAGTCGGACTAGCGGGACTACCTACGAGCAGTACTTC
- TRBJ2-1 TRBV3-1/TRBV3-2 once CASSQDLGVNEQFF TGTGCCAGCAGCCAAGATTTAGGGGTCAATGAGCAGTTCTTC
- TRBJ1-3 TRBV29-1 - CSVAGGSFLGGNTIYF TGCAGCGTTGCTGGGGGCAGTTTTTTAGGTGGAAACACCATATATTTT
TRBD1 TRBJ2-7 TRBV6-5 - CASSYSGQKSSYEQYF TGTGCCAGCAGTTACTCGGGACAGAAGAGCTCCTACGAGCAGTACTTC
- TRBJ2-7 TRBV12-3/TRBV12-4 few CASSFYRALEQYF TGTGCCAGCAGTTTCTACAGGGCCCTCGAGCAGTACTTC
- TRBJ2-7 TRBV19 - CASSKEDWREQYF TGTGCCAGTAGTAAAGAAGACTGGCGCGAGCAGTACTTC
TRBD2 TRBJ2-5 TRBV4-3 - CASSQTSGTWETQYF TGCGCCAGCAGCCAGACTAGCGGGACCTGGGAGACCCAGTACTTC
TRBD2 TRBJ2-7 TRBV5-1 - CASSLGKAGGPNEQYF TGCGCCAGCAGCTTGGGAAAAGCGGGAGGGCCCAACGAGCAGTACTTC
TRBD2 TRBJ2-7 TRBV3-1/TRBV3-2 - CASSQGLAASSYEQYF TGTGCCAGCAGCCAAGGACTAGCGGCGAGCTCCTACGAGCAGTACTTC
TRBD1 TRBJ1-4 TRBV4-2 - CASSRDRGQGEKLFF TGTGCCAGCAGCCGCGACAGGGGGCAAGGTGAAAAACTGTTTTTT
TRBD2 TRBJ2-1 TRBV3-1/TRBV3-2 - CASSQRGLGGTGQFF TGTGCCAGCAGCCAACGGGGACTCGGGGGGACGGGGCAGTTCTTC
TRBD1 TRBJ2-1 TRBV5-5 - CASTQTGPVVEQFF TGTGCCAGCACCCAGACAGGGCCAGTGGTTGAGCAGTTCTTC
- TRBJ2-2 TRBV20-1 - CSASRGNTGELFF TGCAGTGCTAGTAGGGGGAACACCGGGGAGCTGTTTTTT
TRBD2 TRBJ2-5 TRBV19 once CASSPIGAGVETQYF TGTGCCAGTAGTCCCATAGGGGCGGGAGTGGAGACCCAGTACTTC
TRBD2 TRBJ2-5 TRBV4-3 few CASSPGTSGSQTQYF TGCGCCAGCAGCCCCGGGACTAGCGGGAGCCAGACCCAGTACTTC
TRBD1 TRBJ1-1 TRBV11-2 - CASSLTGDVAEAFF TGTGCCAGCAGCTTAACAGGGGACGTGGCTGAAGCTTTCTTT